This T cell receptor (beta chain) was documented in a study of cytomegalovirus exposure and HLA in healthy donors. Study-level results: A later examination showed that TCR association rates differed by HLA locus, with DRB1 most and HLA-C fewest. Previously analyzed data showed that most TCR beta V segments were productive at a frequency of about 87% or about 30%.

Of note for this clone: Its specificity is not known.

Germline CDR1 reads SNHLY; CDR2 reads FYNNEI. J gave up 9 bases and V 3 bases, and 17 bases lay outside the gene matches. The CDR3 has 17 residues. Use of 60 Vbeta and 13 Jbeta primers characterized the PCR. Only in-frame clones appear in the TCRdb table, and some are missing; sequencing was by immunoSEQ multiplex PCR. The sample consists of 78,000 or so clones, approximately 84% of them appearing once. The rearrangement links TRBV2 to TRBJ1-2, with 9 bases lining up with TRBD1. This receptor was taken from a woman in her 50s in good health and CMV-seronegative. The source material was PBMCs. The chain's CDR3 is CASSDLPGQGPHGSYTF. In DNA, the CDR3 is TGTGCCAGCAGTGACTTACCGGGACAGGGTCCTCATGGAAGCTACACCTTC.